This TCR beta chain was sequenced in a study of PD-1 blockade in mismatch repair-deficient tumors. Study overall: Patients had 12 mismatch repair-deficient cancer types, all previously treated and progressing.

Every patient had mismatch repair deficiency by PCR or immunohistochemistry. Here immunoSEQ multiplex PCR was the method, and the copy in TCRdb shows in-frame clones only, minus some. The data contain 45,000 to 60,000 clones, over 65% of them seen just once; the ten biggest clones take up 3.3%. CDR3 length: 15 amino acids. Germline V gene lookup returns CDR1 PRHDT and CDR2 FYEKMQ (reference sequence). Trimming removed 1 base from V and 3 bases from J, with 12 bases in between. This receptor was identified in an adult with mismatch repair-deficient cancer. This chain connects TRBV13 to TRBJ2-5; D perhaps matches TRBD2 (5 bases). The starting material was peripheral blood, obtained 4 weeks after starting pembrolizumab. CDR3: CASSLERQKKETQYF. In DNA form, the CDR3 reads TGTGCCAGCAGCTTAGAGCGGCAGAAGAAAGAGACCCAGTACTTC.